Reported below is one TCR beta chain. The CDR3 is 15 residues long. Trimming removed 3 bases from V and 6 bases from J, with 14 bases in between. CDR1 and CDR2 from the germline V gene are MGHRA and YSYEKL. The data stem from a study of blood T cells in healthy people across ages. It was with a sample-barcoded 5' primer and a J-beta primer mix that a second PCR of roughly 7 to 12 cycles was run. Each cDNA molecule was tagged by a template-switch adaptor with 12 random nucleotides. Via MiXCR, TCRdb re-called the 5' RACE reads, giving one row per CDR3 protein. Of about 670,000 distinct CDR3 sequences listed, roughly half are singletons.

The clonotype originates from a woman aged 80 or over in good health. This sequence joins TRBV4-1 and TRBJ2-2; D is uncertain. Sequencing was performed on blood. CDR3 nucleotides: TGCGCCAGCAGCCAGCCCGCCCGGATCTCCGGGGAGCTGTTTTTT. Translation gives CASSQPARISGELFF.